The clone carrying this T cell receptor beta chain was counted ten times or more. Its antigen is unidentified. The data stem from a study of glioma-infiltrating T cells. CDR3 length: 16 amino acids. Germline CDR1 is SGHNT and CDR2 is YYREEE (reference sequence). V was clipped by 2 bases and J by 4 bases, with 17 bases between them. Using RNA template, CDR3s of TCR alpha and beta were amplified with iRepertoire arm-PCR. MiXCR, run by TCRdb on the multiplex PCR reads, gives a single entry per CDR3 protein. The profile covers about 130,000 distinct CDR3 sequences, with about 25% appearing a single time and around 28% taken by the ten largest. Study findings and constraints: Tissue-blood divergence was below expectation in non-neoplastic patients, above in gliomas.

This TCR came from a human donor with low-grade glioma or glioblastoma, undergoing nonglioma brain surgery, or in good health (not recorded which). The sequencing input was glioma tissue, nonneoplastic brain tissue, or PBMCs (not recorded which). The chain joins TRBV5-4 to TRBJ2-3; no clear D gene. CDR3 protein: CASSFQKGTAADTQYF. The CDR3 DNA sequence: TGTGCCAGCAGCTTTCAGAAGGGAACAGCTGCAGATACGCAGTATTTT.